This T cell receptor beta chain was found in a study of response to subunit inactivated influenza vaccine. The junction had 4 bases not matched to a gene; V was cut back by 5 bases and J by 9 bases. This CDR3 spans 13 amino acids. The germline gives CDR1 SGHTA, CDR2 FQGNSA. TCRdb analysed the RT-PCR reads with MiXCR anew, one entry per CDR3 protein. The sample shows under 850,000 distinct CDR3 sequences, less than 20% of them seen only once. In the case of this clonotype: Its antigen is undetermined.

Points from the study as a whole: Researchers suggested that each seasonal influenza vaccination recruits few new T cells.

This receptor was taken from a middle-aged man who received an inactivated influenza vaccine. The V call is TRBV7-2, the J call TRBJ2-1, with 10 nucleotides matching TRBD2. The source was PBMCs from blood, collected around 5 days after vaccination. CDR3 region: CASSQEREGEQFF. The CDR3 DNA reads TGTGCCAGCAGCCAGGAGCGGGAGGGTGAGCAGTTCTTC.